This passage covers 21 T cell receptor beta chains from one sample sequenced in a study of cytomegalovirus exposure and HLA in healthy donors (dated by TCRdb to the late 2010s). Libraries were made using the immunoSEQ multiplex PCR assay. The multiplex PCR relied on a mix of 60 forward primers for TCR Vbeta segments and 13 reverse primers for TCR Jbeta segments. Entries here come from immuneACCESS through TCRdb and include only in-frame sequences with V and J called. Some clones fail to appear in such tables; in the studies checked, an unresolved V gene covers under half of the shortfall, and the cause of the remainder is unknown. This sample comprises hundreds of thousands of clones, over 60% of them detected only once. More than 1.5% of the sample is held by the ten biggest clonotypes. The sequenced material came from PBMCs. These receptors all come from a man aged 18-30 years in good health and CMV-seronegative.

This chain joins TRBV28 and TRBJ2-5, with TRBD2 as a possible D gene (6 bases). V dropped 1 base and J dropped 0 bases, with 15 bases sitting between them. The CDR3 extends over 17 amino acids. Germline CDR1 reads MDHEN; CDR2 reads SYDVKM. The CDR3, as DNA: TGTGCCAGCAGTTTATCCGGCGGGACCCCGTACCAAGAGACCCAGTACTTC. This translates into CASSLSGGTPYQETQYF.

CDR3 coding DNA: TGTGCCAGCAGTCCGGACGGAACTAGCTATGGCTACACCTTC. Its protein is CASSPDGTSYGYTF. The gene calls are TRBV6-1 and TRBJ1-2, with no clear D. V lost 5 bases, J lost 4 bases, and 14 bases lay in between. The CDR3 extends over 14 amino acids. Germline V CDR1 and CDR2: MNHNS, SASEGT.

J is TRBJ2-5 and V is TRBV7-2; D not resolved. The germline V gene encodes CDR1 SGHTA and CDR2 FQGNSA. This CDR3 comprises 15 residues. V was clipped by 2 bases and J by 3 bases, with 13 bases between them. In DNA, the CDR3 is TGTGCCAGCAGCTTAAATTTGTTGGCAGAAGAGACCCAGTACTTC. As protein: CASSLNLLAEETQYF.

This chain links TRBV19 with TRBJ1-2; D is possibly TRBD1 (5 bases). Trimming shortened V by 7 bases and J by 2 bases, and 14 bases separated the two germline ends. Per the germline V gene, CDR1 is LNHDA and CDR2 is SQIVND (reference sequence). There are 14 residues in the CDR3. The CDR3 region has the DNA TGTGCCAGTATCGGGGGGGTCTCCAACTATGGCTACACCTTC. This translates into CASIGGVSNYGYTF.

The chain is built from TRBV14 and TRBJ2-5, with 8 bases that match TRBD1. The J call could be wrong; TRBJ2-7 is a better fit for the DNA end. Germline-derived CDR1 and CDR2 are SGHDN and FVKESK. The CDR3 loop spans 14 amino acids. Here the CDR3 reads CASSPIGQGYEQYF. In DNA form, the CDR3 reads TGTGCCAGCAGCCCCATAGGACAGGGCTACGAGCAGTACTTC.

This sequence joins TRBV5-6 and TRBJ1-2, with 7 bases fitting TRBD1. CDR1 SGHDT and CDR2 YYEEEE come from the germline V gene. The V gene end was trimmed by 4 bases and the J gene end by 4 bases; junction bases not matched to a gene: 13. CDR3 length: 16 residues. The DNA for the CDR3 is TGTGCCAGCAGCATCGGACAGGCCAACCCACCCTATGGCTACACCTTC. Protein product: CASSIGQANPPYGYTF.

The rearrangement links TRBV11-2 to TRBJ2-7, with 7 bases matching TRBD1. CDR1 is SGHAT and CDR2 is FQNNGV in the germline V gene. The V gene end was trimmed by 5 bases and the J gene end by 2 bases; junction bases not matched to a gene: 9. The CDR3 has 15 residues. The CDR3 coding sequence is TGTGCCAGCAGCCTAACCGGGACAGCAACCTACGAGCAGTACTTC. This sequence encodes CASSLTGTATYEQYF.

This chain uses TRBV7-9 with TRBJ1-1, with D hard to call. This CDR3 has 13 amino acids. The V and J ends lost 2 bases and 3 bases respectively, with 7 bases between them. Looked up from germline, CDR1 is SEHNR and CDR2 is FQNEAQ (reference sequence). The CDR3 region has the DNA TGTGCCAGCAGCTTAATATCGGACACTGAAGCTTTCTTT. As protein: CASSLISDTEAFF.

The chain links TRBV4-2 to TRBJ2-3, with 7 nucleotides matching TRBD1. Germline V gene sequence: CDR1 LGHNA, CDR2 YNFKEQ. With V trimmed by 2 bases and J by 1 base, 15 bases remained unmatched. The CDR3 runs 19 residues. CDR3 region: CASSQRDFSRDSRTDTQYF. Written as DNA, the CDR3 is TGTGCCAGCAGCCAAAGGGATTTCTCACGGGACAGCCGCACAGATACGCAGTATTTT.

The chain carries TRBV28 and TRBJ2-7; TRBD1 might be the D (5 bases). CDR1 is MDHEN and CDR2 is SYDVKM in the germline V gene. The V and J ends lost 6 bases and 5 bases respectively, with 11 bases between them. This CDR3 is 12 amino acids long. The CDR3 DNA reads as TGTGCCAGCAGCCAAGACAGTAACGAGCAGTACTTC. Protein sequence: CASSQDSNEQYF.

The chain combines TRBV30 with TRBJ2-1, with 8 bases fitting TRBD1. This CDR3 spans 13 amino acids. Trimming took 6 bases from V and 3 from J; bases not matched to a gene: 4. The V gene's germline CDR1 is GTSNPN and CDR2 SVGIG (reference sequence). CDR3 sequence (DNA): TGTGCCTGCCCGGGACAGGACTACAATGAGCAGTTCTTC. This encodes CACPGQDYNEQFF.

This clone came up once. This chain joins TRBV12-5 and TRBJ2-5; TRBD1 matches 8 bases. The trim removed 6 bases at V and 3 bases at J, leaving 3 bases unmatched. The CDR3 is 13 residues long. Germline assignment: CDR1 LGHNT and CDR2 FRNRAP. Written as DNA, the CDR3 is TGTGCTAGTGGCCTGGACAGGGAAGAGACCCAGTACTTC. This encodes CASGLDREETQYF. The variable domain in full, with the rest retrieved from reference TRBV12-5 and TRBJ2-5, is DARVTQTPRHKVTEMGQEVTMRCQPILGHNTVFWYRQTMMQGLELLAYFRNRAPLDDSGMPKDRFSAEMPDATLATLKIQPSEPRDSAVYFCASGLDREETQYFGPGTRLLVL.

DNA for the CDR3: TGTGCCAGCAGCTTGGGTGGACAGGACAGTTCACCCCTCCACTTT. Translation gives CASSLGGQDSSPLHF. This rearrangement joins TRBV5-6 to TRBJ1-6, with 7 nucleotides matching TRBD1. V lost 0 bases and J lost 9; bases outside the gene matches: 6. Germline CDR1 and CDR2: SGHDT and YYEEEE. CDR3 size: 15 residues.

About this clone: Distinct nucleotide sequences in the sample also encode this CDR3. This chain joins TRBV25-1 and TRBJ1-6, with D maybe TRBD1 (6 bases). The CDR3 consists of 14 residues. In germline, CDR1 is MGHDK, CDR2 SYGVNS. The V end lost 4 bases, the J end lost 4 bases, and 8 bases lay between the germline ends. The CDR3: CASSGDRYNSPLHF. CDR3 in DNA: TGTGCCAGCAGTGGTGACAGGTATAATTCACCCCTCCACTTT.

The V call is TRBV2, the J call TRBJ2-7; 10 bases match TRBD1. Trimming removed 3 bases from V and 5 bases from J; junction bases left unmatched: 7. Per the germline V gene, CDR1 is SNHLY and CDR2 is FYNNEI. The CDR3 length is 15 residues. In nucleotides, the CDR3 is TGTGCCAGCAGTGAGACAGGGGGCGCGGTCCACGAGCAGTACTTC. This translates into CASSETGGAVHEQYF.

This clone turned up a few times. The J gene is TRBJ2-1, the V gene TRBV27; TRBD1 matches at 7 bases. The CDR3 contains 14 residues. V lost 9 bases to trimming and J lost 4 bases; unmatched junction nucleotides: 9. In germline, CDR1 is MNHEY, CDR2 SMNVEV (reference sequence). The CDR3 DNA follows: TGTGCCAGTGCCCCGTGGGACAGATACAATGAGCAGTTCTTC. It is translated as CASAPWDRYNEQFF.

This clone was observed once. This rearrangement joins TRBV7-6 to TRBJ2-1; 12 nucleotides line up with TRBD2. This CDR3 is 15 amino acids long. Germline V lookup: CDR1 SGHVS, CDR2 FNYEAQ. The junction had 6 bases not matched to a gene; V was cut back by 6 bases and J by 6 bases. The CDR3 nucleotides read TGTGCCAGCAGTCCCGGACTAGCGGGACGCAATGAGCAGTTCTTC. Its translation is CASSPGLAGRNEQFF.

V gene TRBV14 combines with J gene TRBJ1-2; 9 bases map to TRBD1. V was clipped by 4 bases and J by 7 bases; unmatched bases: 13. The CDR3 runs 16 residues. The germline V gene encodes CDR1 SGHDN and CDR2 FVKESK. For the CDR3, the DNA is TGTGCCAGCAGCCCCCCGGTGGACAGGGGCTGGTTTGGCTACACCTTC. This gives the protein CASSPPVDRGWFGYTF.

V and J are TRBV5-3 and TRBJ2-2, with 8 bases that match TRBD1. TRBV5-3 is treated as an ORF (open reading frame) with a function not yet certain. J was trimmed by 6 bases and V by 0 bases; bases with no gene match: 1. This CDR3 comprises 14 residues. The CDR3 nucleotides are TGTGCCAGAAGCTTGGGACAGGGGTCCGGGGAGCTGTTTTTT. Its translation: CARSLGQGSGELFF.

Note on this clone: Other nucleotide sequences from this sample produce the same CDR3. This chain joins TRBV11-2 and TRBJ2-7, with unresolved D. Deletions cut 3 bases from V and 1 base from J, with 4 bases between. This CDR3 has 12 residues. The germline CDR1 and CDR2 sequences are SGHAT and FQNNGV. CDR3 protein: CASSLRSYEQYF. The CDR3 region has the DNA TGTGCCAGCAGCTTGAGGTCCTACGAGCAGTACTTC.

J is TRBJ1-1 and V is TRBV6-5; D is unresolved. In germline, CDR1 is MNHEY, CDR2 SVGAGI. The CDR3 sequence is 13 residues long. Trimming stripped 6 bases from V and 3 bases from J, with 11 bases between. CDR3 nucleotides: TGTGCCAGCAGCCAAGGACTATACACTGAAGCTTTCTTT. This codes for CASSQGLYTEAFF.